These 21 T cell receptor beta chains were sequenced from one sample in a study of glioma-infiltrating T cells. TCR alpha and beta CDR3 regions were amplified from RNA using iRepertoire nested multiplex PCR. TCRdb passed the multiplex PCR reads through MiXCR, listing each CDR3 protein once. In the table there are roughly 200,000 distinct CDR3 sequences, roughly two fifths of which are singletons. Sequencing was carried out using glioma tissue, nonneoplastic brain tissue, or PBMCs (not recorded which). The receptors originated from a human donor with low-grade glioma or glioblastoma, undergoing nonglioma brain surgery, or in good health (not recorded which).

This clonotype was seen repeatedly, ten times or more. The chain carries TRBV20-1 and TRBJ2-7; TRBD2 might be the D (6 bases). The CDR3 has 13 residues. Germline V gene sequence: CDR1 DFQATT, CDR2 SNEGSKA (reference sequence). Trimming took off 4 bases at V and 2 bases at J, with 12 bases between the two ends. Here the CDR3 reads CSAKTGVPYEQYF. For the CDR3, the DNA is TGCAGTGCTAAAACGGGAGTACCCTACGAGCAGTACTTC.

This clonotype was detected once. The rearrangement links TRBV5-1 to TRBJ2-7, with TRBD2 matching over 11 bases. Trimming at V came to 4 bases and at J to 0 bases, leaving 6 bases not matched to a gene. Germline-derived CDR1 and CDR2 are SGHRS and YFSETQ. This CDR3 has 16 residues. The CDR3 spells CASSQVAGGSSYEQYF. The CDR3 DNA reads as TGCGCCAGCAGCCAAGTAGCGGGAGGGAGCTCCTACGAGCAGTACTTC.

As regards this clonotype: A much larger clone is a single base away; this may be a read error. The CDR3 DNA follows: TGCAGTGCCCATGGGACTAGCGGCGCCACCCGCACAGATACGCAGTATTTT. Its translation: CSAHGTSGATRTDTQYF. The chain employs TRBV20-1 and TRBJ2-3; 11 nucleotides agree with TRBD2. Germline lookup yields CDR1 DFQATT and CDR2 SNEGSKA (reference sequence). V dropped 6 bases and J dropped 1; count of bases not matched to a gene: 12. The CDR3 spans 17 residues.

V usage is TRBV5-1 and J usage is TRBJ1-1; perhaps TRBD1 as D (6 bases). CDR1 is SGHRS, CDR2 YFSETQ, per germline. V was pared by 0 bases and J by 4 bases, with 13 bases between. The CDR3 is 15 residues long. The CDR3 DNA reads TGCGCCAGCAGCTTGGCCACGGGGGCGCCCACTGAAGCTTTCTTT. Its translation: CASSLATGAPTEAFF.

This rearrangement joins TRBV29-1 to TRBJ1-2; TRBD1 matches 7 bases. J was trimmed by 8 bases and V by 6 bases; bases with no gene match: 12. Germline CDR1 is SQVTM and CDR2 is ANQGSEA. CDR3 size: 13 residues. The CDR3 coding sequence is TGCAGCGTGCGCCTTACAGGGGATGAAGGCTACACCTTC. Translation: CSVRLTGDEGYTF.

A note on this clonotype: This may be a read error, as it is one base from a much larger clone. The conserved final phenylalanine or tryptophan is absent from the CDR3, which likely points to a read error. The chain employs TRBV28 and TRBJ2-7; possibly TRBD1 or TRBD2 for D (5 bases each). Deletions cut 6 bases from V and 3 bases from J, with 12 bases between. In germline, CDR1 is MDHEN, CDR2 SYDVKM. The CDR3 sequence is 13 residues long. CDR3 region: CASRAGTFYEQYL. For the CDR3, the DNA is TGTGCCAGCAGGGCAGGGACCTTCTACGAGCAGTACTTA.

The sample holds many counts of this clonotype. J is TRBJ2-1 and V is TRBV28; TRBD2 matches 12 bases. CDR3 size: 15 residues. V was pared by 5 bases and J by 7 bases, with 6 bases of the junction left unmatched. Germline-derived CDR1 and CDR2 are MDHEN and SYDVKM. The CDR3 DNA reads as TGTGCCAGCAGTAGGACTAGCGGGATCACGAATGAGCAGTTCTTC. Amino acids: CASSRTSGITNEQFF.

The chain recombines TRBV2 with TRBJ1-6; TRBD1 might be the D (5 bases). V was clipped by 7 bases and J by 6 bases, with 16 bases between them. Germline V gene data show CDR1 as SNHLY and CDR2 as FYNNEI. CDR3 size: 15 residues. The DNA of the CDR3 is TGTGCCAGCATGGAAGACAGAACAACTAATTCACCCCTCCACTTT. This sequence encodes CASMEDRTTNSPLHF.

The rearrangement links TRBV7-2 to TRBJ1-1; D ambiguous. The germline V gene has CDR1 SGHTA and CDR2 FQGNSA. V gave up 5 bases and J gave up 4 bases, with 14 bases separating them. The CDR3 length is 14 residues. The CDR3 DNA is TGTGCCAGCAGCCCTATAAGGTGGGGCACTGAAGCTTTCTTT. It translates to CASSPIRWGTEAFF.

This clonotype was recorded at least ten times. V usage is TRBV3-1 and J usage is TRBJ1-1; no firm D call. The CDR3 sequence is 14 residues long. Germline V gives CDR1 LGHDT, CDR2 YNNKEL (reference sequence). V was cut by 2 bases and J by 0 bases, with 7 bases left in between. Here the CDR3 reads CASSQRGLNTEAFF. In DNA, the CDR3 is TGTGCCAGCAGCCAACGAGGGTTGAACACTGAAGCTTTCTTT.

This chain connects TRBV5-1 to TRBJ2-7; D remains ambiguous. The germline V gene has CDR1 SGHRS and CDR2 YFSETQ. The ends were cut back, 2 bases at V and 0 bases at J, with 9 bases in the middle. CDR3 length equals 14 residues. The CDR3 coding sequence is TGCGCCAGCAGCTTACAAGCGCACTCCTACGAGCAGTACTTC. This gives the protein CASSLQAHSYEQYF.

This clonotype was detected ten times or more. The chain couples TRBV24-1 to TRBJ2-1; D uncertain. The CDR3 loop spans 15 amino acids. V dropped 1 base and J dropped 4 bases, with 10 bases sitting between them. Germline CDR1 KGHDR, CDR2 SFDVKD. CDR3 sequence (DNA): TGTGCCACCAGTGATTTCGAGACCGAGTACAATGAGCAGTTCTTC. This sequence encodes CATSDFETEYNEQFF.

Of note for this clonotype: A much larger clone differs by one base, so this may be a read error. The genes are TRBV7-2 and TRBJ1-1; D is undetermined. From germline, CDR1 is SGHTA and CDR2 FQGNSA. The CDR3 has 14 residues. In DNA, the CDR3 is TGTGCCAGCAGATTAGCACAAGGGAACACTGAAGCTTTCTTT. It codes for CASRLAQGNTEAFF.

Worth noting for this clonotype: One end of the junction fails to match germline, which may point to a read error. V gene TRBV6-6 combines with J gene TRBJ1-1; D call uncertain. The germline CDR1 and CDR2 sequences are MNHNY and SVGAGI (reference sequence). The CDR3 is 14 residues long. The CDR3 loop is CAISEGMGGTEAFF. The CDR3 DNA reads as TGTGCCATCAGTGAGGGAATGGGCGGAACTGAAGCTTTCTTT.

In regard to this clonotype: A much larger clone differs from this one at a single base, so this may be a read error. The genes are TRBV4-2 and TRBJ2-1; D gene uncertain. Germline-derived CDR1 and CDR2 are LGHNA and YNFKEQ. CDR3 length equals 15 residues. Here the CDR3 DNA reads TGTGCCAGCAGCCAAGACGCATACGGTTTGAATGGGCAGTTCTTC. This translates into CASSQDAYGLNGQFF.

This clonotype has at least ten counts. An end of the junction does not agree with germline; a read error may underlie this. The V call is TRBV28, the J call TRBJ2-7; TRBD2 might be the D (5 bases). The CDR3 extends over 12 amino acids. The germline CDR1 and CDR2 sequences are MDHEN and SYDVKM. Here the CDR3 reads CASSPEGLGDDF. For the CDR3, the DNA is TGTGCCAGCAGTCCTGAAGGACTGGGCGATGACTTC.

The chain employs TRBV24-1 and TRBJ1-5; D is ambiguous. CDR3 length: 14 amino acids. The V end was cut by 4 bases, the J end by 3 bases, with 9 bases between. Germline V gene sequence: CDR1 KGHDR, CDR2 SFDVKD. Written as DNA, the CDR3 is TGTGCCACCAGTGAGTTCCGGGTCAATCAGCCCCAGCATTTT. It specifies CATSEFRVNQPQHF.

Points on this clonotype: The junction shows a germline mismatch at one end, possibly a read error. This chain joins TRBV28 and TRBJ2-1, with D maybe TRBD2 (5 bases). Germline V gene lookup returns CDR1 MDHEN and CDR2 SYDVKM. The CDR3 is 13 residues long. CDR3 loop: CDSSLNSAHEQFF. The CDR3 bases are TGTGACAGCAGTTTAAATAGCGCTCATGAGCAGTTCTTC.

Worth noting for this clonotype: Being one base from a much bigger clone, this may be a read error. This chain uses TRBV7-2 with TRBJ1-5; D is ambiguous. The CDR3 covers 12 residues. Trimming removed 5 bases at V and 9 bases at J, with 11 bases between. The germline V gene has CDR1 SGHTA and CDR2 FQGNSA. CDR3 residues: CASSPTTGPQHF. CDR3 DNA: TGTGCCAGCAGCCCCACTACTGGGCCCCAGCATTTT.

Here the CDR3 DNA reads TGTGCCAGCAGTCTTCCCCGGACTAGGGGCATCGGGGAGCTGTTTTTT. It specifies CASSLPRTRGIGELFF. The chain has TRBV28 and TRBJ2-2; TRBD2 aligns across 7 bases. The ends lost 5 bases at V and 7 bases at J; junction bases unmatched: 13. Per the germline V gene, CDR1 is MDHEN and CDR2 is SYDVKM. The CDR3 runs 16 residues.

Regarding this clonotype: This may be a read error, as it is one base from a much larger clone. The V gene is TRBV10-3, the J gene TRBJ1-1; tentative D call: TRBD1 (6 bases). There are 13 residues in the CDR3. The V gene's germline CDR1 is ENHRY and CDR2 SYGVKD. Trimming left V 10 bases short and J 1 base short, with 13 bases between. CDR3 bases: TGTGCCACCCAAACAGGGAAGAACACTGAAGCTTTCTTT. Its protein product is CATQTGKNTEAFF.